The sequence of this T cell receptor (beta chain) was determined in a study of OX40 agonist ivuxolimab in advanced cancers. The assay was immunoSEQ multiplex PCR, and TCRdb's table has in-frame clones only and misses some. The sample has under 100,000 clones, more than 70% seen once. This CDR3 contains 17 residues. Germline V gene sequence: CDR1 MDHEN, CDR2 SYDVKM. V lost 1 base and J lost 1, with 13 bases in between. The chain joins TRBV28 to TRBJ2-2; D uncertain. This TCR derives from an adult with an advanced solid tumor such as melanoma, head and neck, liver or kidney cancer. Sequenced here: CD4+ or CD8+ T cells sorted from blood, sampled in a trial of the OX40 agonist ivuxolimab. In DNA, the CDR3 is TGTGCCAGCAGTTTATTGCCCCGCAGTTGGAACACCGGGGAGCTGTTTTTT. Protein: CASSLLPRSWNTGELFF.